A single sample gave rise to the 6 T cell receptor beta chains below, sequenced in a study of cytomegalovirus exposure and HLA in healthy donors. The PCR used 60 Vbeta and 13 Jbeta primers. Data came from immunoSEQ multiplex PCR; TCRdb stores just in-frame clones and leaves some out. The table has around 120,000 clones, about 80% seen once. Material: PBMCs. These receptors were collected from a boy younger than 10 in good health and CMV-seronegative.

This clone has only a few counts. CDR3 nucleotides: TGTGCCAGCAGTGAAGCGCCGACAGGGCTCCAGTACTTC. Its protein product is CASSEAPTGLQYF. The chain couples TRBV6-1 to TRBJ2-7; 7 bases align to TRBD1. V dropped 0 bases and J dropped 10; count of bases not matched to a gene: 6. This CDR3 comprises 13 residues. Germline assignment: CDR1 MNHNS and CDR2 SASEGT.

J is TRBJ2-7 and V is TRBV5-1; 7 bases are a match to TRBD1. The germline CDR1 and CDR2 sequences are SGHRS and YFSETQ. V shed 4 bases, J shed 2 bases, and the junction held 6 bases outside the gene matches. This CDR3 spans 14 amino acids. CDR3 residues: CASSLTGTAYEQYF. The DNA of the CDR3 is TGCGCCAGCAGCCTCACCGGGACAGCCTACGAGCAGTACTTC.

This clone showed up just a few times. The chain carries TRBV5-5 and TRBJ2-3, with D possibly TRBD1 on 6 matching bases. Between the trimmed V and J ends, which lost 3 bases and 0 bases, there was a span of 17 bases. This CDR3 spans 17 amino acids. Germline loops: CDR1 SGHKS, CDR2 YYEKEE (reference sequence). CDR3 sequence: CASSSSSNRVSTDTQYF. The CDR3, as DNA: TGTGCCAGCAGCTCCTCTTCGAACAGGGTGAGCACAGATACGCAGTATTTT.

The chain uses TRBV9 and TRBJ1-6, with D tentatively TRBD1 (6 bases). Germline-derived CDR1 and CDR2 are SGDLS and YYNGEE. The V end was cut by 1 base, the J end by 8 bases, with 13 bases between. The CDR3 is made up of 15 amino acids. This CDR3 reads CASSVSQGLDSPLHF. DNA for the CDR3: TGTGCCAGCAGCGTATCCCAGGGGTTGGATTCACCCCTCCACTTT. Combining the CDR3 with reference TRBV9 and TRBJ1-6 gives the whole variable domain DSGVTQTPKHLITATGQRVTLRCSPRSGDLSVYWYQQSLDQGLQFLIQYYNGEERAKGNILERFSAQQFPDLHSELNLSSLELGDSALYFCASSVSQGLDSPLHFGNGTRLTVT.

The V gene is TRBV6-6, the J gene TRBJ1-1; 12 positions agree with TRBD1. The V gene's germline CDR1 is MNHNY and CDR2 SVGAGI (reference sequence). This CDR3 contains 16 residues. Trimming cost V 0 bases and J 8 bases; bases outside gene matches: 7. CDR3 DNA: TGTGCCAGCAGTTACTCACCGGGACAGGGGGCGTACGAAGCTTTCTTT. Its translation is CASSYSPGQGAYEAFF.

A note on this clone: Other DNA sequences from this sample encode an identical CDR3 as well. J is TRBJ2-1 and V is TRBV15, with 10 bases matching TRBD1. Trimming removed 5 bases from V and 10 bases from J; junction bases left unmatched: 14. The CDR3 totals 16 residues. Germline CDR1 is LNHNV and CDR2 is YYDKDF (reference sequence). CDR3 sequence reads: CATSPQTGTGDNEQFF. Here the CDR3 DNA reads TGTGCCACCAGCCCACAGACCGGGACAGGGGATAACGAGCAGTTCTTC.